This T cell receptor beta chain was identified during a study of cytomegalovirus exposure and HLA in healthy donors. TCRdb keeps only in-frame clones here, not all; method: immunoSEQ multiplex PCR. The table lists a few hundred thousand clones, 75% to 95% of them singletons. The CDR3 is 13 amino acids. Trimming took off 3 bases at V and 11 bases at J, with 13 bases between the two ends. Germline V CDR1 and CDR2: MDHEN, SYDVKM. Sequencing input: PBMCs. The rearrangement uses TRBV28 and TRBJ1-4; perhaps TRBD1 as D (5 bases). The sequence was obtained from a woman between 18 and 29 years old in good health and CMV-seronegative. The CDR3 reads CASSFRQGGKLFF. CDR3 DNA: TGTGCCAGCAGTTTTCGGCAGGGTGGTAAACTGTTTTTT.